This TCR beta chain originates from a study of T cell responses to AZD1222 COVID-19 vaccine. Findings of the study overall: Spike-specific TCR breadth and depth were elevated following two AZD1222 doses. Seropositivity was recorded at baseline in only six AZD1222 recipients.

This CDR3 region has 16 residues. Germline lookup yields CDR1 KGHSH and CDR2 LQKENI. V shed 1 base and J 5 bases; nucleotides not matched to a gene: 6. TCRdb keeps only in-frame clones here, not all; method: immunoSEQ multiplex PCR. Of more than 100,000 clones in the sample, about nine tenths were seen once. To note about this clone: Its specificity is not known.

The gene calls are TRBV18 and TRBJ1-5, with TRBD1 matching 9 bases. This receptor was obtained from an adult who received the AZD1222 COVID-19 vaccine. The starting material was peripheral blood, obtained 28 days after the second AZD1222 dose. CDR3 bases: TGTGCCAGCTCACCACAAGGACAGGGGTTACATCAGCCCCAGCATTTT. It specifies CASSPQGQGLHQPQHF.